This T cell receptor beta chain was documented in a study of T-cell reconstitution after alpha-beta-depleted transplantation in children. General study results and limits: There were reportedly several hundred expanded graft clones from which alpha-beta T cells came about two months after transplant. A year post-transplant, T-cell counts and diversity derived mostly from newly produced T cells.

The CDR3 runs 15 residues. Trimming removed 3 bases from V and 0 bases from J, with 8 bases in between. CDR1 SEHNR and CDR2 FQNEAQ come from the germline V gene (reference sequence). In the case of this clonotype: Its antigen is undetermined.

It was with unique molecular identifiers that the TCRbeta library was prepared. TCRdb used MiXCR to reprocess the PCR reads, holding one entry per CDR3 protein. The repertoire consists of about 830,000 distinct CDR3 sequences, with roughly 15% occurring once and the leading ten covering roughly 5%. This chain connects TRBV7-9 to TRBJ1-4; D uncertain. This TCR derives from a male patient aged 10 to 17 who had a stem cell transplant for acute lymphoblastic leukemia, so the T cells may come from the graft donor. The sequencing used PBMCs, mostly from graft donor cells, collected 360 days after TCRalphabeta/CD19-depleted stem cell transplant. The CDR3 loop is CASSFTVATNEKLFF. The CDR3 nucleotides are TGTGCCAGCAGCTTCACAGTTGCAACTAATGAAAAACTGTTTTTT.